This T cell receptor (beta chain) emerged from a study of blood T cell repertoires in COVID-19 (dated by TCRdb to the early 2020s). For the wider study: Samples covering the acute and convalescent phases of COVID-19 were provided by collaborators in the United States, Italy and Spain. The prospective study material was composed of cDNA or gDNA derived from T cells, B-cell-depleted T cells, or PBMCs. Subjects who had been exposed to COVID-19, were actively infected with it, or had recovered from it provided the deeply sampled blood TCRbeta repertoires that made up the dataset. The repertoires were made available in a free public database intended to serve as a resource for research on the immune response to SARS-CoV-2. Samples were obtained from the ongoing ImmuneRACE study (first 160 participants) and from roughly 1,300 subjects provided by 6 global collaborators. Sample metadata almost always included a de-identified subject ID, COVID-19 status, age in years and sex. Where HLA class I and class II types were available, the types were taken from metadata supplied by the sample provider, not from assay-based typing. Findings and caveats that apply to the study as a whole: The quantity of clinical and demographic metadata differed by source and by participant and was supplied without curation.

Participants in the prospective study were enrolled through a virtual design, were aged about 18 to 90 years, and lived in 24 United States geographic areas. In the prospective study, participants were assigned to cohorts based on the clinical history participants reported in a screening survey and a study questionnaire. ImmuneRACE Cohort 3 recovered participants were defined by two consecutive negative NP/OP PCR tests, healthcare professional clearance, or symptom resolution. Mobile phlebotomists in the prospective study collected whole blood, serum and a nasopharyngeal or oropharyngeal swab from every participant. Participants in the prospective study had the option to provide additional blood draws and questionnaires over an approximately 2-month period. Prospective study blood samples were shipped either frozen or at room temperature before DNA extraction. Of note for this clone: What antigen it recognizes has not been identified. There are no base qualities to consult, and no much larger clone falls within one base.

TCRbeta CDR3 regions were amplified from genomic DNA using the immunoSEQ Assay, a bias-controlled multiplex PCR. Per the authors' processing: Within the assay, amplification of reference gene primers was used to estimate how many nucleated cells each sample contained. To quantify the absolute abundance of each unique TCRbeta CDR3 rearrangement, sequence reads were collapsed and filtered. For each sample, productive Simpson clonality was calculated as the square root of Simpson's diversity index across productive rearrangements. The source is immuneACCESS, and TCRdb retained only in-frame sequences with V and J called. Part of the clones is not carried over; for the studies checked, unresolved V genes explain less than half of this, and the remainder is unexplained. V and J calls and clone size are given by that table; D and trimming were obtained from the DNA. The sample table contains more than 300,000 clones; only one count was recorded for around 89% of them. The top ten constitute roughly 1.2% of the sample.

For CDR1 and CDR2, the germline V gene (reference sequence) lists LGHDT and YNNKEL. The trim is 1 base for V and 4 bases for J, with a gap of 10 bases between the germline ends. From the cysteine through the phenylalanine, the CDR3 covers 14 amino acids. Only the CDR3 part of the read is kept: 42 bases, read in frame from the first base. This sequence was found in a woman between 18 and 30 years old who had recovered from COVID-19. Sequencing was carried out using PBMCs or T cells enriched from blood (not recorded which). The sequence links TRBV3-1 (or the pseudogene TRBV3-2) to TRBJ1-1; TRBD1 is perhaps the D gene, given 6 matching bases. The CDR3 amino acid sequence is: CASSQVTGFTEAFF. At the DNA level, the sequence is TGTGCCAGCAGCCAAGTCACAGGGTTCACTGAAGCTTTCTTT.